A selection of T cell receptor beta chains follows, all from one sample in a study of cytomegalovirus exposure and HLA in healthy donors. The data were produced by immunoSEQ multiplex PCR, yet TCRdb's version contains in-frame clones alone and is incomplete. The sample lists fewer than 250,000 clones; over 70% were seen once. Specimen: PBMCs. These receptors were collected from a man aged 35-49 years in good health and CMV-seropositive. The CDR3 runs from the conserved cysteine through the conserved F or W. D genes are given only for firm matches. Clone size is stated in some rows and not others, as once, few, many or a class when expanded.

>.|.|TRBJ2-1|TRBV5-1
CASSRGGTYNEQFF
TGCGCCAGCAGTCGAGGGGGTACCTACAATGAGCAGTTCTTC
>.|few|TRBJ2-7|TRBV6-5
CASSDSTGSYEQYF
TGTGCCAGCAGTGATTCGACTGGCTCCTACGAGCAGTACTTC
>.|.|TRBJ2-3|TRBV27
CASSFFSGPTDTQYF
TGTGCCAGCAGTTTTTTTAGCGGCCCAACAGATACGCAGTATTTT
>TRBD1|.|TRBJ2-5|TRBV7-8
CASSAGTASQETQYF
TGTGCCAGCAGCGCCGGGACAGCAAGCCAAGAGACCCAGTACTTC
>.|.|TRBJ1-1|TRBV2
CASKQGTEAFF
TGTGCCAGCAAGCAGGGCACTGAAGCTTTCTTT
>TRBD1|.|TRBJ1-2|TRBV25-1
CASSEGQGDSYGYTF
TGTGCCAGCAGTGAGGGGCAGGGGGATTCCTATGGCTACACCTTC
>.|.|TRBJ2-5|TRBV5-6
CASSLDRETQYF
TGTGCCAGCAGCTTGGACAGAGAGACCCAGTACTTC
>TRBD1|.|TRBJ1-5|TRBV2
CASKDRVSNQPQHF
TGTGCCAGCAAAGACAGGGTTTCGAATCAGCCCCAGCATTTT
>.|.|TRBJ2-1|TRBV7-6
CASSLRSKGVTSEQFF
TGTGCCAGCAGCTTGCGTTCAAAAGGGGTCACAAGTGAGCAGTTCTTC
>.|once|TRBJ2-1|TRBV29-1
CSVEGQTTNEQFF
TGCAGCGTTGAAGGGCAGACAACGAATGAGCAGTTCTTC
>TRBD2|.|TRBJ2-7|TRBV4-3
CASSQGAGGSYEQYF
TGCGCCAGCAGCCAAGGAGCGGGAGGCAGCTACGAGCAGTACTTC
>TRBD1|.|TRBJ2-2|TRBV5-1
CASSLAEGTGFSGELFF
TGCGCCAGCAGCTTGGCCGAGGGGACAGGGTTTTCCGGGGAGCTGTTTTTT
>.|few|TRBJ2-1|TRBV5-1
CASSFDSRYNEQFF
TGCGCCAGCAGCTTCGACAGCCGATACAATGAGCAGTTCTTC
>.|.|TRBJ2-5|TRBV7-9
CASSLGAGGETQYF
TGTGCCAGCAGCTTGGGCGCCGGCGGGGAGACCCAGTACTTC
>TRBD1|.|TRBJ2-7|TRBV29-1
CSVDRETGTLHEQYF
TGCAGCGTTGACCGAGAGACAGGGACGCTCCACGAGCAGTACTTC
>TRBD2|.|TRBJ2-1|TRBV29-1
CSVLAGRNEQFF
TGCAGCGTCCTAGCGGGGCGCAATGAGCAGTTCTTC
>TRBD2|.|TRBJ2-7|TRBV7-6
CASSPPGLAGGDEQYF
TGTGCCAGCAGCCCTCCGGGACTAGCGGGAGGCGACGAGCAGTACTTC
>TRBD2|.|TRBJ2-1|TRBV7-8
CASSMGLAGSSSYNEQFF
TGTGCCAGCAGCATGGGACTAGCGGGTTCAAGCTCCTACAATGAGCAGTTCTTC
>TRBD1|once|TRBJ1-2|TRBV19
CASSIGQGGNYGYTF
TGTGCCAGTAGTATCGGACAGGGTGGGAACTATGGCTACACCTTC
>TRBD1|once|TRBJ1-1|TRBV12-5
CASGLDPGQGRTEAFF
TGTGCTAGTGGTTTGGACCCGGGACAGGGCCGCACTGAAGCTTTCTTT